The clone carrying this T cell receptor (beta chain) appeared a few times. The antigen remains unidentified. This specimen includes other DNA sequences encoding the same CDR3. These data originate in a study of CD4 T cells in relation to SARS-CoV-2 and coronaviruses. Whole-study results and caveats: Pre-pandemic and post-infection samples never came from the same donor.

CD4+ T cells from unexposed donors were obtained before the COVID-19 pandemic (2011-2018). CD4+ T cells were isolated from the cells after about ten days of culture. Cells permitting, SARS-CoV-2 S/N and four cold-coronavirus spikes were tested on unexposed-donor CD4+ T cells. CDR3 length equals 13 residues. V was pared by 1 base and J by 3 bases, with 6 bases between. The germline V gene has CDR1 KGHSH and CDR2 LQKENI. The method was immunoSEQ multiplex PCR; TCRdb's version includes in-frame clones alone and lacks a portion of them. The table includes tens of thousands of clones, roughly 80% detected once.

This TCR came from a human donor in good health. Material: CD4+ T cells from PBMCs, cultured in vitro. The chain employs TRBV18 and TRBJ1-1, with D hard to call. Here the CDR3 reads CASSPRADTEAFF. The CDR3 DNA reads TGTGCCAGCTCACCACGAGCCGACACTGAAGCTTTCTTT. Together with reference TRBV18 and TRBJ1-1, the CDR3 gives the full variable domain: NAGVMQNPRHLVRRRGQEARLRCSPMKGHSHVYWYRQLPEEGLKFMVYLQKENIIDESGMPKERFSAEFPKEGPSILRIQQVVRGDSAAYFCASSPRADTEAFFGQGTRLTVV.